Below are 13 T cell receptor beta chains sequenced from a single sample in a study of identical twins. MiXCR was run by TCRdb on the 5' RACE reads, yielding one entry per CDR3 protein. Among about 890,000 distinct CDR3 sequences, roughly an eighth were seen once, and the ten largest hold around 1.6%. These same data were also listed under a study on yellow fever vaccine responses in identical twins.

Sequencing used PBMCs. The receptor set was obtained from a woman under 30 in good health.

This clonotype was found many times. This chain uses TRBV5-1 with TRBJ2-2; D remains ambiguous. The length of the CDR3 is 13 residues. The germline V gene has CDR1 SGHRS and CDR2 YFSETQ. V dropped 1 base and J dropped 6 bases, with 7 bases sitting between them. CDR3 in amino acids: CASSLYAAGELFF. CDR3 DNA sequence: TGCGCCAGCAGCTTGTACGCGGCCGGGGAGCTGTTTTTT.

This clonotype was picked up many times. The J gene is TRBJ2-1, the V gene TRBV5-1; 10 bases match TRBD1. The trim removed 0 bases at V and 1 base at J, leaving 1 base unmatched. This CDR3 spans 16 amino acids. The germline CDR1 and CDR2 sequences are SGHRS and YFSETQ. The CDR3 DNA is TGCGCCAGCAGCTTGGGGACAGGGGGGTCCTACAATGAGCAGTTCTTC. As protein: CASSLGTGGSYNEQFF. The full variable domain, in which reference TRBV5-1 and TRBJ2-1 provide the parts outside the CDR3, is KAGVTQTPRYLIKTRGQQVTLSCSPISGHRSVSWYQQTPGQGLQFLFEYFSETQRNKGNFPGRFSGRQFSNSRSEMNVSTLELGDSALYLCASSLGTGGSYNEQFFGPGTRLTVL.

This clonotype was found a few times. A much more abundant neighbour one base away suggests this may be a read error. V is TRBV28 and J is TRBJ1-6, with D possibly matching TRBD1 (5 bases). This CDR3 comprises 14 residues. Trimming pared 3 bases from V and 6 bases from J, leaving 9 bases between. Per germline, CDR1 MDHEN and CDR2 SYDVKM. The CDR3 coding sequence is TGTGCCAGCAGTTTCGGACAAGTTAATTCACCCCTCCACTTT. Residues: CASSFGQVNSPLHF.

This clonotype occurred a few times. The J gene is TRBJ1-2, the V gene TRBV7-2; D gene ambiguous. This CDR3 comprises 15 residues. V was clipped by 1 base and J by 4 bases, with 13 bases between them. CDR1 is SGHTA, CDR2 FQGNSA, per germline. The CDR3 is CASSLGDTTSYGYTF. The CDR3 nucleotides read TGTGCCAGCAGCTTAGGGGATACGACAAGCTATGGCTACACCTTC. Filled out from reference TRBV7-2 and TRBJ1-2, the complete variable domain reads GAGVSQSPSNKVTEKGKDVELRCDPISGHTALYWYRQSLGQGLEFLIYFQGNSAPDKSGLPSDRFSAERTGGSVSTLTIQRTQQEDSAVYLCASSLGDTTSYGYTFGSGTRLTVV.

Only a few counts were recorded for this clonotype. The CDR3 DNA follows: TGTGCCAGCACGGCAACGGAGTTCCCCAATCAGCCCCAGCATTTT. Its protein is CASTATEFPNQPQHF. J is TRBJ1-5 and V is TRBV6-1; D not resolved. Trimming removed 7 bases from V and 3 bases from J, with 16 bases in between. Germline CDR1 is MNHNS and CDR2 is SASEGT. This CDR3 comprises 15 residues.

V and J are TRBV12-3 or TRBV12-4 and TRBJ2-3; 8 positions agree with TRBD2. The CDR3 is 17 amino acids. The V and J ends lost 6 bases and 4 bases, in that order; junction bases with no gene match: 15. The CDR3 nucleotides are TGTGCCAGCAGCCCAAATAAGGTAGCGGGAATCGCAGATACGCAGTATTTT. This sequence encodes CASSPNKVAGIADTQYF.

The sample holds many counts of this clonotype. CDR3 nucleotide sequence: TGTGCCAGCAGCGAGACAGGGGCAAGGAGTTATGTGAACACTGAAGCTTTCTTT. It is translated as CASSETGARSYVNTEAFF. The genes are TRBV9 and TRBJ1-1; 8 nucleotides match TRBD1. The CDR3 runs 18 residues. Germline V gene sequence: CDR1 SGDLS, CDR2 YYNGEE. J gave up 0 bases and V 3 bases, and 13 bases lay outside the gene matches.

This clonotype was found a few times. The rearrangement links TRBV11-3 to TRBJ2-3; D is perhaps TRBD1 (5 bases). This CDR3 contains 15 residues. Trimming left V 2 bases short and J 0 bases short, with 9 bases between. Germline V gene lookup returns CDR1 SGHNT and CDR2 YENEEA. The CDR3 coding sequence is TGTGCCAGCAGCTTAAGGGGCTCGAGCACAGATACGCAGTATTTT. Translation: CASSLRGSSTDTQYF.

This clonotype was seen a few times. This chain joins TRBV6-5 and TRBJ1-1; D is possibly TRBD1 (5 bases). This CDR3 is built from 14 residues. The germline CDR1 and CDR2 sequences are MNHEY and SVGAGI. The V end was cut by 0 bases, the J end by 10 bases, with 15 bases between. The CDR3: CASSYSPGYGGAFF. For the CDR3, the DNA is TGTGCCAGCAGTTACTCGCCCGGCTACGGGGGAGCTTTCTTT.

The chain has TRBV6-4 and TRBJ1-1, with TRBD1 matching over 8 bases. The V segment lost 6 bases and the J segment 1 base; nucleotides outside the gene matches: 7. There are 15 residues in the CDR3. Germline loops: CDR1 MRHNA, CDR2 SNTAGT. The CDR3 bases are TGTGCCAGCAGGGAACAGGGGGAGGCGAACACTGAAGCTTTCTTT. Its protein product is CASREQGEANTEAFF.

This clonotype showed up just a few times. The rearrangement joins TRBV18 to TRBJ2-2; 8 nucleotides agree with TRBD2. The CDR3 extends over 18 amino acids. The V gene's germline CDR1 is KGHSH and CDR2 LQKENI. V was clipped by 6 bases and J by 3 bases; unmatched bases: 15. This chain's CDR3 is CASSPLAGATYDTGELFF. The CDR3, as DNA: TGTGCCAGCTCTCCGCTAGCGGGCGCAACCTACGACACCGGGGAGCTGTTTTTT.

This clonotype was picked up many times. V and J are TRBV10-3 and TRBJ1-5; D possibly corresponds to TRBD1 (6 bases). This CDR3 spans 14 amino acids. V lost 4 bases, J lost 4 bases, and 11 bases lay in between. Germline-derived CDR1 and CDR2 are ENHRY and SYGVKD. The DNA of the CDR3 is TGTGCCATCAGTGTAAGACAGGAGAATCAGCCCCAGCATTTT. Its protein product is CAISVRQENQPQHF.

This clonotype was seen ten or more times. J is TRBJ1-4 and V is TRBV20-1; 9 bases match TRBD1. The CDR3 spans 14 residues. Germline CDR1 reads DFQATT; CDR2 reads SNEGSKA (reference sequence). V lost 1 base to trimming and J lost 8 bases; unmatched junction nucleotides: 5. The CDR3 loop reads CSARAGQGYEKLFF. The CDR3 DNA reads as TGCAGTGCTAGAGCGGGACAGGGATACGAAAAACTGTTTTTT.